The present T cell receptor beta chain was sequenced within a study of OX40 agonist ivuxolimab in advanced cancers. The data were produced by immunoSEQ multiplex PCR, yet TCRdb's version contains in-frame clones alone and is incomplete. The table lists about 100,000 clones, roughly 90% of them singletons. The CDR3 loop spans 13 amino acids. Germline values: CDR1 ENHRY, CDR2 SYGVKD. The V gene lost 2 bases and the J gene lost 3 bases, with 7 bases spanning the gap. J is TRBJ1-2 and V is TRBV10-3; no definite D call. The sample consisted of CD4+ or CD8+ T cells sorted from blood, taken in a trial of the OX40 agonist ivuxolimab. This TCR was recovered from an adult with an advanced solid tumor such as melanoma, head and neck, liver or kidney cancer. CDR3 region: CAISETGDYGYTF. Here the CDR3 DNA reads TGTGCCATCAGTGAGACTGGGGACTATGGCTACACCTTC.